Below are 21 T cell receptor beta chains sequenced from a single sample in a study of blood T cell repertoires in COVID-19 (dated by TCRdb to 2019 to 2021). Libraries were prepared through the immunoSEQ multiplex PCR assay. The table comes from immuneACCESS by way of TCRdb, which keeps in-frame sequences with V and J called. Part of the clones is missing from these tables; in studies checked, under half for an unresolved V gene and the rest for unknown reasons. The sample table holds approximately 220,000 clones, of which about 88% were seen once. The ten largest clones capture more than 2.5% of the sample. The sample was PBMCs or T cells enriched from blood (not recorded which). The receptors stem from a woman between 25 and 40 years old who had recovered from COVID-19.

The chain joins TRBV7-2 to TRBJ2-7, with TRBD1 matching over 8 bases. Germline values: CDR1 SGHTA, CDR2 FQGNSA. CDR3 length: 14 residues. With V trimmed by 4 bases and J by 2 bases, 4 bases remained unmatched. CDR3 nucleotides: TGTGCCAGCAGCTGGACAGGGAATCCCTACGAGCAGTACTTC. Translation: CASSWTGNPYEQYF. Combining the CDR3 with reference TRBV7-2 and TRBJ2-7 gives the whole variable domain GAGVSQSPSNKVTEKGKDVELRCDPISGHTALYWYRQSLGQGLEFLIYFQGNSAPDKSGLPSDRFSAERTGGSVSTLTIQRTQQEDSAVYLCASSWTGNPYEQYFGPGTRLTVT.

The J gene is TRBJ1-1, the V gene TRBV12-3 or TRBV12-4, with unresolved D. The V end lost 4 bases, the J end lost 5 bases, and 8 bases lay between the germline ends. This CDR3 spans 12 amino acids. CDR3: CASSSGWTEAFF. CDR3 coding DNA: TGTGCCAGCAGTTCCGGGTGGACTGAAGCTTTCTTT.

The chain uses TRBV9 and TRBJ1-1; 9 nucleotides line up with TRBD1. Per the germline V gene, CDR1 is SGDLS and CDR2 is YYNGEE. This CDR3 has 18 residues. Trimming removed 0 bases from V and 0 bases from J; junction bases left unmatched: 9. CDR3 residues: CASSVDPGQGIVNTEAFF. CDR3 nucleotides: TGTGCCAGCAGCGTAGACCCAGGACAGGGGATCGTGAACACTGAAGCTTTCTTT.

The rearrangement uses TRBV6-2 or TRBV6-3 and TRBJ1-2; D gene unclear. The germline V gene has CDR1 MNHEY and CDR2 SVGEGT. This CDR3 is built from 15 residues. Trimming removed 0 bases at V and 0 bases at J, with 8 bases between. As DNA, the CDR3 is TGTGCCAGCAGTTACTCTTGGCAGGCTAACTATGGCTACACCTTC. As protein: CASSYSWQANYGYTF.

This clone was detected a few times. V usage is TRBV5-1 and J usage is TRBJ1-4, with no clear D. This CDR3 has 15 residues. Germline lookup yields CDR1 SGHRS and CDR2 YFSETQ. The V and J ends lost 4 bases and 7 bases respectively, with 17 bases between them. The CDR3 DNA is TGCGCCAGCAGCCATAAGAGGGAAGTGGGTGAAAAACTGTTTTTT. Protein: CASSHKREVGEKLFF.

This chain connects TRBV27 to TRBJ1-6; TRBD1 matches at 7 bases. CDR1 and CDR2 (germline): MNHEY, SMNVEV (reference sequence). The CDR3 has 17 amino acids. V dropped 6 bases and J dropped 9; count of bases not matched to a gene: 17. This CDR3 is CASSLPPSTGRSSPLHF. The CDR3, as DNA: TGTGCCAGCAGCCTCCCACCGTCGACAGGGAGGAGTTCACCCCTCCACTTT.

J is TRBJ2-7 and V is TRBV5-5; possibly TRBD2 for D (6 bases). From germline, CDR1 is SGHKS and CDR2 YYEKEE (reference sequence). With 4 bases removed from V and 2 bases from J, the gap between germline ends came to 13 bases. The CDR3 spans 14 residues. This CDR3 reads CASSQVRGTYEQYF. The CDR3 nucleotides are TGTGCCAGCAGCCAAGTACGCGGGACCTACGAGCAGTACTTC.

This sequence joins TRBV5-1 and TRBJ1-6; the match to TRBD1 covers 8 bases. Trimming took 3 bases from V and 8 from J; bases not matched to a gene: 7. Germline values: CDR1 SGHRS, CDR2 YFSETQ. The CDR3 has 15 residues. The CDR3 nucleotides read TGCGCCAGCAGCTCCCAACAGGGGGGGTATTCACCCCTCCACTTT. It specifies CASSSQQGGYSPLHF.

V usage is TRBV2 and J usage is TRBJ2-1; D possibly corresponds to TRBD2 (6 bases). Trimming took off 6 bases at V and 12 bases at J, with 18 bases between the two ends. CDR3 length: 13 residues. Germline V gives CDR1 SNHLY, CDR2 FYNNEI. The CDR3 loop is CASRPGLTDGQFF. CDR3 nucleotide sequence: TGTGCCAGCAGACCCGGACTAACGGATGGGCAGTTCTTC.

This clone was detected a few times. V and J are TRBV2 and TRBJ2-3; 8 positions agree with TRBD2. V lost 8 bases and J lost 2; bases outside the gene matches: 3. The CDR3 consists of 13 residues. The germline V gene encodes CDR1 SNHLY and CDR2 FYNNEI. The CDR3 coding sequence is TGTGCCAGCGGGCGGGGGGTCACAGATACGCAGTATTTT. It translates to CASGRGVTDTQYF.

The rearrangement joins TRBV2 to TRBJ2-3; unclear D gene. Germline loops: CDR1 SNHLY, CDR2 FYNNEI. The CDR3 has 12 amino acids. Trimming pared 7 bases from V and 6 bases from J, leaving 11 bases between. CDR3 residues: CASTSAADTQYF. The DNA for the CDR3 is TGTGCCAGCACCAGCGCAGCGGATACGCAGTATTTT.

The chain is built from TRBV4-3 and TRBJ2-1; weak D call: TRBD2 (5 bases). Germline V gene sequence: CDR1 LGHNA, CDR2 YSLEER. V was cut by 1 base and J by 7 bases, with 17 bases left in between. The CDR3 runs to 16 residues. The CDR3 bases are TGCGCCAGCAGCCAAGCGCCCGGGGAAGTGGGGAATGAGCAGTTCTTC. Protein product: CASSQAPGEVGNEQFF.

The chain employs TRBV5-4 and TRBJ2-6, with TRBD1 identical over 8 bases. J lost 4 bases, V lost 4 bases, and 13 bases had no gene match. The CDR3 length is 18 residues. In germline, CDR1 is SGHNT, CDR2 YYREEE (reference sequence). CDR3 sequence: CASSPYGTGHSGANVLTF. DNA for the CDR3: TGTGCCAGCAGCCCTTATGGGACAGGTCACTCCGGGGCCAACGTCCTGACTTTC.

The rearrangement links TRBV11-1 to TRBJ1-6, with D possibly matching TRBD1 (5 bases). The CDR3 sequence is 14 residues long. CDR1 and CDR2 from the germline V gene are SGHAT and FQDESV (reference sequence). Trimming took off 6 bases at V and 10 bases at J, with 16 bases between the two ends. The CDR3 here is CASRSAGNVSPLHF. The CDR3 region has the DNA TGTGCCAGCAGAAGCGCAGGGAATGTATCACCCCTCCACTTT.

The chain carries TRBV5-4 and TRBJ1-1; no reliable D call. The germline V gene has CDR1 SGHNT and CDR2 YYREEE (reference sequence). V was shortened by 0 bases and J by 4 bases, with 7 bases between the two germline ends. This CDR3 region has 13 residues. CDR3 sequence (DNA): TGTGCCAGCAGCTTGGCCGTTAGCACTGAAGCTTTCTTT. Translation: CASSLAVSTEAFF.

This rearrangement joins TRBV5-6 to TRBJ2-7; 8 bases are a match to TRBD1. J gave up 1 base and V 4 bases, and 7 bases lay outside the gene matches. Germline loops: CDR1 SGHDT, CDR2 YYEEEE. This CDR3 has 15 amino acids. The CDR3 DNA reads TGTGCCAGCAGCCATGACAGGGGAAGGTCCTACGAGCAGTACTTC. It codes for CASSHDRGRSYEQYF.

The CDR3 DNA follows: TGTGCCAGCAGCTCGTTAGGTAGCGGGGGGGCCTACGAGCAGTACTTC. It is translated as CASSSLGSGGAYEQYF. The genes are TRBV7-9 and TRBJ2-7, with 11 bases fitting TRBD2. Germline V gives CDR1 SEHNR, CDR2 FQNEAQ (reference sequence). The CDR3 totals 16 residues. V shed 4 bases, J shed 2 bases, and the junction held 7 bases outside the gene matches. Together with reference TRBV7-9 and TRBJ2-7, the CDR3 gives the full variable domain: DTGVSQNPRHKITKRGQNVTFRCDPISEHNRLYWYRQTLGQGPEFLTYFQNEAQLEKSRLLSDRFSAERPKGSFSTLEIQRTEQGDSAMYLCASSSLGSGGAYEQYFGPGTRLTVT.

The V gene is TRBV4-3, the J gene TRBJ2-7; no firm D call. CDR1 is LGHNA, CDR2 YSLEER, per germline. CDR3 length: 13 amino acids. The V end was cut by 0 bases, the J end by 4 bases, with 7 bases between. DNA of the CDR3: TGCGCCAGCAGCCAAGAGGCGGATTACGAGCAGTACTTC. It codes for CASSQEADYEQYF.

The CDR3 loop is CASSLVGTGGEKLFF. The CDR3 bases are TGTGCCAGCAGCTTAGTGGGGACAGGGGGTGAAAAACTGTTTTTT. V and J are TRBV7-2 and TRBJ1-4, with 11 nucleotides matching TRBD1. V was pared by 1 base and J by 7 bases, with 2 bases of the junction left unmatched. The V gene's germline CDR1 is SGHTA and CDR2 FQGNSA. The CDR3 has 15 amino acids.

The chain carries TRBV11-2 and TRBJ1-3; 9 bases align to TRBD1. The germline V gene encodes CDR1 SGHAT and CDR2 FQNNGV. CDR3 size: 15 residues. V was clipped by 5 bases and J by 3 bases; unmatched bases: 5. CDR3 sequence: CASSPRTGDGNTIYF. DNA for the CDR3: TGTGCCAGCAGCCCACGGACAGGGGATGGAAACACCATATATTTT. Full variable domain (missing parts from reference TRBV11-2 and TRBJ1-3): EAGVAQSPRYKIIEKRQSVAFWCNPISGHATLYWYQQILGQGPKLLIQFQNNGVVDDSQLPKDRFSAERLKGVDSTLKIQPAKLEDSAVYLCASSPRTGDGNTIYFGEGSWLTVV.

The genes are TRBV20-1 and TRBJ2-4; D gene ambiguous. In germline, CDR1 is DFQATT, CDR2 SNEGSKA (reference sequence). This CDR3 spans 14 amino acids. Trimming took off 3 bases at V and 1 base at J, with 10 bases between the two ends. The CDR3: CSASLPSAKNIQYF. CDR3 bases: TGCAGTGCTAGTCTCCCGTCGGCCAAAAACATTCAGTACTTC.